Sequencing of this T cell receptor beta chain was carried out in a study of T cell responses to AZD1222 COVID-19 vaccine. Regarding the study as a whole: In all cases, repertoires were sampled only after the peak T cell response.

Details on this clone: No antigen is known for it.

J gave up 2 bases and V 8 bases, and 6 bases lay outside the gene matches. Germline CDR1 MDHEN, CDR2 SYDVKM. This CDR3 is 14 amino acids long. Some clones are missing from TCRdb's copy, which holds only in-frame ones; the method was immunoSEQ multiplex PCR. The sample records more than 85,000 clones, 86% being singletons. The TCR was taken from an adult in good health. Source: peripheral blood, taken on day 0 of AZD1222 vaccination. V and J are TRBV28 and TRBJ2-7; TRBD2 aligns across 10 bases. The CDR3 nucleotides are TGTGCCAGCGTACCAAGCGGGAGGGCCTACGAGCAGTACTTC. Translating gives CASVPSGRAYEQYF.